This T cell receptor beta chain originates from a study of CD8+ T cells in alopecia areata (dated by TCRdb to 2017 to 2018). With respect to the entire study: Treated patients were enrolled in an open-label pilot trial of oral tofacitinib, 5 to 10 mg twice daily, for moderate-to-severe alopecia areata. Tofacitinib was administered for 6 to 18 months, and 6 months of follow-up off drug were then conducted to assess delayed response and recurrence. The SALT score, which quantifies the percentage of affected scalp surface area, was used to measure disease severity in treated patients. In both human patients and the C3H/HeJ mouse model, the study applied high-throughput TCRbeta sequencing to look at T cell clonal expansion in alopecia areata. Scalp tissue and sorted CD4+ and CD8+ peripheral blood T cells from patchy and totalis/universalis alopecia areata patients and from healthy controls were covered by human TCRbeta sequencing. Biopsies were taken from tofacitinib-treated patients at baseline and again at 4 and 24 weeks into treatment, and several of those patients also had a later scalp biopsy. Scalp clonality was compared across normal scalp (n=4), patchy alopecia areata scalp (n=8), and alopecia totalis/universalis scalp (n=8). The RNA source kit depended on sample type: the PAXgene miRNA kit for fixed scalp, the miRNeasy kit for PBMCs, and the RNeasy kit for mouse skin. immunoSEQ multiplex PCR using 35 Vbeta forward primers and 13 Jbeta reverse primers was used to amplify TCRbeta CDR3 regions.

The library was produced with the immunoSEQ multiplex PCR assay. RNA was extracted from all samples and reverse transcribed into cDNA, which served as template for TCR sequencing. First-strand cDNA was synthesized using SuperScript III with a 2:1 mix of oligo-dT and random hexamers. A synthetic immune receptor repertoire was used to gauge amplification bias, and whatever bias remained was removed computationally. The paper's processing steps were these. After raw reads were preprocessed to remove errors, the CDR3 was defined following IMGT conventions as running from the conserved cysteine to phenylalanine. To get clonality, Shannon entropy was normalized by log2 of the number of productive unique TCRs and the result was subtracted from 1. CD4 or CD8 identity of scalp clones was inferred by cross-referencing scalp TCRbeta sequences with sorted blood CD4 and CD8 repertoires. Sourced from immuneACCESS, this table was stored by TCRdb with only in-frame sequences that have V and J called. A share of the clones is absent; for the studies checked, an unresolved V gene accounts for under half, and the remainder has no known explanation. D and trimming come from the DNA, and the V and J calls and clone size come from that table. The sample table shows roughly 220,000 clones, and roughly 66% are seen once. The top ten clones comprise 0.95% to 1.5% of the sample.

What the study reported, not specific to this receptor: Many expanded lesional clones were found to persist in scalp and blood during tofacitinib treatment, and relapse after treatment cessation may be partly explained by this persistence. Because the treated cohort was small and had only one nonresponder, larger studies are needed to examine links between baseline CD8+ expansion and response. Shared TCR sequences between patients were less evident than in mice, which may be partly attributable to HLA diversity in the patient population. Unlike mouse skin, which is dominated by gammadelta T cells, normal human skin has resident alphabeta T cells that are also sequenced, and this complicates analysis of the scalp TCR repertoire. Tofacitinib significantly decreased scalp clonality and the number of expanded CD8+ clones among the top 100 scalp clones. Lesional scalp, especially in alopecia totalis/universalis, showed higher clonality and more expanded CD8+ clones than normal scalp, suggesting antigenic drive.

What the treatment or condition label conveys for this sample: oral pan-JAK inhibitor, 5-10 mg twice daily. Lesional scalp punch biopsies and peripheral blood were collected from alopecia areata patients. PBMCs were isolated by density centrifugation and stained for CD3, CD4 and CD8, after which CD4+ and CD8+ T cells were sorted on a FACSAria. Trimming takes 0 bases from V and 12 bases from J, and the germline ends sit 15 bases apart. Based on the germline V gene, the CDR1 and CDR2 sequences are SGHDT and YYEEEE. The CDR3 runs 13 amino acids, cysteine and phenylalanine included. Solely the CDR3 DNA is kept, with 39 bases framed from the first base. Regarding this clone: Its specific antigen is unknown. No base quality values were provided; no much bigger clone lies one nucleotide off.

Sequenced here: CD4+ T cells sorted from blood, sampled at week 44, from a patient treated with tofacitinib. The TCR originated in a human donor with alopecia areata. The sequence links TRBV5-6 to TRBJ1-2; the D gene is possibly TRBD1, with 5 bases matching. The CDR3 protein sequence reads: CASSLGQIVLHTF. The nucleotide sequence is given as TGTGCCAGCAGCTTGGGACAGATCGTTCTCCACACCTTC.